This T cell receptor beta chain was captured in a study of shared clonotypes between healthy human individuals. Points from the study as a whole: Blood alone was sampled, and tissue repertoires likely differ. Among the subsets, naive ones generally showed larger estimated richness than memory ones.

Naive-designated CD8 cells lacked CD45RO, were positively enriched for CCR7, and omitted terminally differentiated effector memory CD45RA+ cells. Study donors comprised healthy, HIV-negative adults devoid of recent acute infection or vaccination. In the case of this clone: Its specificity is unknown.

Trimming removed 10 bases at V and 8 bases at J, with 21 bases between. The germline V gene has CDR1 LNHDA and CDR2 SQIVND (reference sequence). There are 14 residues in the CDR3. Generated by immunoSEQ multiplex PCR, the TCRdb table keeps only in-frame clones and is missing some. Among roughly 2.1 million clones listed, about 93% were seen once. The chain combines TRBV19 with TRBJ2-1, with D possibly being TRBD1 (6 bases). Sequencing was carried out using naive CD8+ T cells from PBMCs. The TCR comes from a man aged 18 to 30 in good health. Some clones in this sample may be carry-over from other donors' samples. The CDR3 loop reads CATSTGWGKDEQFF. As DNA, the CDR3 is TGTGCCACCTCGACAGGTTGGGGAAAGGATGAGCAGTTCTTC.